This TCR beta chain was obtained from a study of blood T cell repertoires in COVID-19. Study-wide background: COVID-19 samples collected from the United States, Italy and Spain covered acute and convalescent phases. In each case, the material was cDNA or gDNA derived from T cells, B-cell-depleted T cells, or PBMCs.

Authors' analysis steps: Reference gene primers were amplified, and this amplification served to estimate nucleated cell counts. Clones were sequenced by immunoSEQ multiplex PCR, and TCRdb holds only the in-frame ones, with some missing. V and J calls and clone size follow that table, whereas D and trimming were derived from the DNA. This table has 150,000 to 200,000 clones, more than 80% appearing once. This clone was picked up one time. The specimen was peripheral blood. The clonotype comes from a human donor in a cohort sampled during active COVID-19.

The CDR3 nucleotides read TGTGCCAGCAGCTTCACAGGGGATGGCTACACCTTC. This translates into CASSFTGDGYTF. This chain connects TRBV5-5 to TRBJ1-2; 7 positions match TRBD1. CDR3 size: 12 residues. Germline values: CDR1 SGHKS, CDR2 YYEKEE (reference sequence). V lost 2 bases to trimming and J lost 6 bases; unmatched junction nucleotides: 1.